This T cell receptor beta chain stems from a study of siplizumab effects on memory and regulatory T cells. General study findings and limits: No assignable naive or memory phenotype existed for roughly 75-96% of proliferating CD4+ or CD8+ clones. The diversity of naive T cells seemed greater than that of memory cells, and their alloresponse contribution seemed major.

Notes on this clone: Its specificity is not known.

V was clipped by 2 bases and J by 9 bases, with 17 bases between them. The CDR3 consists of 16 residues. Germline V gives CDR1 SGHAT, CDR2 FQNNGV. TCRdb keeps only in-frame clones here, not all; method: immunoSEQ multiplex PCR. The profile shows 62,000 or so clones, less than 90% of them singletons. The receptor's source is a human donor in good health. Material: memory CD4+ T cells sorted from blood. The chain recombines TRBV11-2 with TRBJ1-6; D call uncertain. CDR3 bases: TGTGCCAGCAGCTTAAGAGGGTTGGTCTCTTCTTCACCCCTCCACTTT. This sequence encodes CASSLRGLVSSSPLHF.